The present TCR beta chain was sequenced within a study of STAT5B mutations in CD4+ large granular lymphocyte leukemia. This clone was found once. Assay used: immunoSEQ multiplex PCR; TCRdb lists only in-frame clones, some missing. The top ten hold around 1.9% of the sample, which has about 30,000 clones, around 85% seen once. Germline CDR1 and CDR2: MGHDK and SYGVNS. This CDR3 has 15 residues. V lost 3 bases and J lost 3, with 9 bases in between. The rearrangement links TRBV25-1 to TRBJ1-6; D possibly corresponds to TRBD1 (5 bases). The sequence derives from a human donor in good health. The sample comprised CD4+ T cells from blood buffy coats. CDR3 residues: CASSDDRVYNSPLHF. The CDR3 nucleotides are TGTGCCAGCAGTGACGACAGAGTCTATAATTCACCCCTCCACTTT.